This T cell receptor (beta chain) is from a study of T cells expressing NK-cell markers. CDR3 length: 16 residues. Germline CDR1 LGHDT, CDR2 YNNKEL (reference sequence). Study outcomes and limitations: Clarity on HCMV specificity was lacking for the expanded NKG2C+ T cell clones.

As for this clonotype: Antigen specificity is unknown.

TCRdb reprocessed the 5' RACE reads and stores each CDR3 protein as one record, lacking DNA. This listing includes fewer than 400,000 distinct CDR3 sequences. The chain combines TRBV3-1 with TRBJ2-4; TCRdb outputs TRBD2, but without DNA this stays unchecked. Sequencing was carried out using blood T cells: a sorted CD56 or NKG2C T cell subset, CD4+ or CD8+ T cells, or bulk PBMC T cells (not recorded which). The clonotype was recovered from a woman in her fifties or sixties in good health. This CDR3 is CASSHRLAGGRDIQYF.